This TCR beta chain was documented in a study of Ad26.COV2.S vaccination and SARS-CoV-2 variants (dated by TCRdb to the early 2020s). Turning to the overall study: Vaccine-arm donors came from COV1001, a multicentre, randomized, double-blind, placebo-controlled phase I-IIa trial of Ad26.COV2.S in healthy adults. Blinding of investigators to trial group allocation was maintained during experiments and outcome assessment. The TCR-sequenced set comprised approximately 30 samples: some 20 Ad26.COV2.S vaccine recipients, 5 placebo recipients and 8 SARS-CoV-2 convalescent individuals. The specificity and breadth of SARS-CoV-2-reactive T cell receptors after Ad26.COV2.S vaccination were assessed by TCRbeta repertoire sequencing. Participants in the trial were split at random into five groups of five each, receiving low-dose or high-dose Ad26.COV2.S once or twice, or else placebo on both occasions. Ad26.COV2.S was administered intramuscularly at a dose of 5x10^10 or 1x10^11 viral particles, either as one shot or as two shots given 56 days apart.

On this clone: Its antigen is unknown. Per-nucleotide qualities are absent, and no much larger clonotype sits a single base away.

Here is what the overall study found, with its caveats: Ad26.COV2.S recipients had higher spike-specific TCR breadth than placebo recipients (P = 0.0014). It was noted by the authors that total T cell responses may have been underestimated by the TCR breadth and depth analyses. After vaccination, spike-specific CD8+ and CD4+ T cell responses were reported to show substantial breadth. The study was not powered to compare responses between vaccine doses or regimens. Vaccine and placebo recipients had similar non-spike TCR breadth, a finding consistent with the vaccine containing only spike.

The immunoSEQ Assay was used to sequence TCRbeta CDR3 regions. After extraction, genomic DNA underwent amplification by bias-controlled multiplex PCR, followed by high-throughput sequencing. The paper's data handling went like this. Collapsing and filtering of sequences were performed to quantify the absolute abundance of each unique TCRbeta CDR3 region. T cell fraction was estimated by normalizing TCRbeta template counts to usable DNA, with usable DNA measured through amplification of reference genes found in all nucleated cells. Repertoire TCRs were annotated as SARS-CoV-2-specific when V gene, CDR3 amino acid sequence and J gene were exactly matched to a known reactive TCR set. The reference SARS-CoV-2 TCR set was obtained from MIRA and was filtered for enrichment in COVID-19-positive ImmuneCODE repertoires, whereby public or cross-reactive TCRs were removed. Using the MIRA antigens, annotated TCRs were further analysed by specific ORF or by position within an ORF. Depth was the summed frequency of annotated unique rearrangements, while breadth was defined as annotated unique rearrangements over total unique productive rearrangements. Group comparisons of TCR breadth used two-sided Wilcoxon rank-sum tests. The source is immuneACCESS, and TCRdb retained only in-frame sequences with V and J called. Part of the clones is not carried over; for the studies checked, unresolved V genes explain less than half of this, and the remainder is unexplained. V and J calls and clone size are given by that table; D and trimming were obtained from the DNA. The sample table lists 300,000 to 500,000 clones, approximately 90% of them with a count of one. The ten largest clones represent roughly 3.5% of the sample.

In the paper's terms, the treatment or condition label means: approximately 18 received Ad26.COV2.S at low or high dose, single or two shots; 5 received placebo; per-sample allocation not given. Repertoires of vaccine and placebo recipients were sequenced from samples collected on day 63 after the first injection. Cohort 1b enrolled 20 to 30 adults aged 18-55 years at a single site in Boston, USA, between 29 July and 7 August 2020. Ad26.COV2.S was a replication-incompetent adenovirus type 26 vector expressing a prefusion-stabilized SARS-CoV-2 spike protein from the original Wuhan strain. In the germline V gene (reference sequence), CDR1 corresponds to SEHNR and CDR2 to FQNEAQ. V is clipped by 3 bases and J by 0 bases, and the sequence between their germline boundaries is 7 bases long. Inclusive of the bounding cysteine and phenylalanine, the CDR3 is 14 residues long. CDR3 DNA only is kept here, 42 bases in frame from base 1.

The V gene is TRBV7-9 and the J gene is TRBJ2-3; the D gene is perhaps TRBD2, on 6 matching bases. The source of this sequence is a person aged 18-60 years who received the Ad26.COV2.S COVID-19 vaccine or a placebo. The material was peripheral blood, obtained in a trial of Ad26.COV2.S vaccine versus placebo. CDR3 sequence: CASSLGTSTDTQYF. DNA sequence: TGTGCCAGCAGCTTGGGGACTAGCACAGATACGCAGTATTTT. The full variable domain, completed from the reference TRBV7-9 and TRBJ2-3 proteins outside the CDR3, reads DTGVSQNPRHKITKRGQNVTFRCDPISEHNRLYWYRQTLGQGPEFLTYFQNEAQLEKSRLLSDRFSAERPKGSFSTLEIQRTEQGDSAMYLCASSLGTSTDTQYFGPGTRLTVL.